Each of the 25 T cell receptor beta chains below was sequenced from the same sample in a study of shared clonotypes between healthy human individuals. Clones were read by immunoSEQ multiplex PCR, and TCRdb kept only the in-frame ones, dropping some. The sample includes roughly 1.5 million clones, nearly 99% of them seen just once. Sequencing used naive CD4+ T cells sorted from blood. Subset given: CD45RA+ positively selected. Receptor source: a man under 40 in good health.

This clone was observed once. V and J are TRBV9 and TRBJ2-2, with 12 bases lining up with TRBD2. V lost 3 bases to trimming and J lost 1 base; unmatched junction nucleotides: 10. CDR1 and CDR2 (germline): SGDLS, YYNGEE. The CDR3 consists of 19 residues. CDR3 loop: CASSEGLAGGPRNTGELFF. CDR3 in DNA: TGTGCCAGCAGCGAGGGGCTAGCGGGAGGGCCGAGGAACACCGGGGAGCTGTTTTTT.

The rearrangement uses TRBV7-6 and TRBJ2-1; D is unresolved. The germline gives CDR1 SGHVS, CDR2 FNYEAQ. This CDR3 is built from 16 residues. V shed 5 bases and J shed 0 bases, with 14 bases lying between them. In DNA, the CDR3 is TGTGCCAGCAGCGGCGACCGCTACAACTCCTACAATGAGCAGTTCTTC. Protein: CASSGDRYNSYNEQFF.

This rearrangement joins TRBV28 to TRBJ1-1, with a weak D call TRBD1 (6 bases). Trimming stripped 2 bases from V and 10 bases from J, with 11 bases between. This CDR3 spans 12 amino acids. Germline V gene lookup returns CDR1 MDHEN and CDR2 SYDVKM. The CDR3 DNA is TGTGCCAGCAGTTTACAGGGGTTTTCAGCTTTCTTT. It translates to CASSLQGFSAFF. The complete variable domain, with remaining parts taken from reference TRBV28 and TRBJ1-1, reads DVKVTQSSRYLVKRTGEKVFLECVQDMDHENMFWYRQDPGLGLRLIYFSYDVKMKEKGDIPEGYSVSREKKERFSLILESASTNQTSMYLCASSLQGFSAFFGQGTRLTVV.

V is TRBV29-1 and J is TRBJ1-1, with a weak D call TRBD1 (6 bases). Germline lookup yields CDR1 SQVTM and CDR2 ANQGSEA. The CDR3 consists of 12 residues. CDR3 DNA sequence: TGCGGTGGTTCGGGGGCAGGCACTGAAGCTTTCTTT. This gives the protein CGGSGAGTEAFF. The full variable domain, its missing parts supplied by reference TRBV29-1 and TRBJ1-1, is SAVISQKPSRDICQRGTSLTIQCQVDSQVTMMFWYRQQPGQSLTLIATANQGSEATYESGFVIDKFPISRPNLTFSTLTVSNMSPEDSSIYLCGGSGAGTEAFFGQGTRLTVV.

This sequence joins TRBV9 and TRBJ1-3; D ambiguous. The CDR3 totals 21 residues. Looked up from germline, CDR1 is SGDLS and CDR2 is YYNGEE. Trimming took 0 bases from V and 0 from J, leaving 25 bases between them. The CDR3 sequence: CASSVASTENLTNHSGNTIYF. The CDR3 DNA reads TGTGCCAGCAGCGTAGCTTCGACGGAGAACCTTACAAACCACTCTGGAAACACCATATATTTT.

The chain employs TRBV10-2 and TRBJ2-5, with D perhaps matching TRBD1 or TRBD2 (5 bases each). The CDR3 is 12 residues long. CDR1 is WSHSY, CDR2 SAAADI, per germline. Between the trimmed V and J ends, which lost 9 bases and 2 bases, there was a span of 10 bases. CDR3 sequence reads: CASGTTQETQYF. CDR3 nucleotide sequence: TGCGCCAGTGGGACCACTCAAGAGACCCAGTACTTC.

The V call is TRBV6-1, the J call TRBJ2-2; 8 nucleotides line up with TRBD2. Losses at the gene ends were 5 bases for V and 1 base for J; bases not matched to a gene: 3. This CDR3 has 15 residues. CDR1 MNHNS and CDR2 SASEGT come from the germline V gene. The CDR3 DNA reads as TGTGCCAGCAGTATTAGCGGGGTGAACACCGGGGAGCTGTTTTTT. It is translated as CASSISGVNTGELFF.

The chain has TRBV5-1 and TRBJ2-7; 12 bases align to TRBD2. Germline V lookup: CDR1 SGHRS, CDR2 YFSETQ. The CDR3 is made up of 15 amino acids. Trimming at V came to 4 bases and at J to 3 bases, leaving 5 bases not matched to a gene. Here the CDR3 DNA reads TGCGCCAGCAGCGTAATGACTAGCGGGAGCTACGAGCAGTACTTC. Amino acids: CASSVMTSGSYEQYF.

This chain uses TRBV19 with TRBJ2-1, with D perhaps assigned TRBD1 or TRBD2 (6 bases each). This CDR3 comprises 16 residues. Per the germline V gene, CDR1 is LNHDA and CDR2 is SQIVND (reference sequence). V was shortened by 0 bases and J by 5 bases, with 14 bases between the two germline ends. CDR3 region: CASSIEGRGLDNEQFF. DNA of the CDR3: TGTGCCAGTAGTATAGAGGGCAGGGGACTGGACAATGAGCAGTTCTTC.

The CDR3 reads CASSHGKSSYNEQFF. CDR3 nucleotides: TGTGCCAGTAGCCACGGCAAGAGCTCCTACAATGAGCAGTTCTTC. The rearrangement joins TRBV19 to TRBJ2-1, with D unclear. With 6 bases removed from V and 0 bases from J, the gap between germline ends came to 12 bases. The CDR3 is 15 residues long. CDR1 and CDR2 (germline): LNHDA, SQIVND (reference sequence).

A remark on this clone: The same CDR3 can be traced to other DNA sequences in this sample. The chain links TRBV5-1 to TRBJ2-7; D is ambiguous. Germline assignment: CDR1 SGHRS and CDR2 YFSETQ. Trimming removed 3 bases at V and 3 bases at J, with 4 bases between. The CDR3 runs 11 residues. The chain's CDR3 is CASSSDYEQYF. The CDR3 bases are TGCGCCAGCAGCTCCGACTACGAGCAGTACTTC.

This clone was detected once. The chain recombines TRBV27 with TRBJ2-1; TRBD2 aligns across 9 bases. The ends lost 10 bases at V and 0 bases at J; junction bases unmatched: 13. Germline CDR1 and CDR2: MNHEY and SMNVEV (reference sequence). This CDR3 comprises 17 residues. This chain's CDR3 is CATPQVVLAGSYNEQFF. The CDR3 region has the DNA TGTGCCACCCCACAAGTGGTACTAGCGGGCTCCTACAATGAGCAGTTCTTC.

This chain uses TRBV10-2 with TRBJ2-7; unclear D gene. The V end was cut by 7 bases, the J end by 6 bases, with 22 bases between. The CDR3 covers 15 residues. The germline gives CDR1 WSHSY, CDR2 SAAADI. CDR3 loop: CASTFGHPAKSEQYF. Here the CDR3 DNA reads TGCGCCAGCACCTTTGGGCACCCGGCAAAGAGCGAGCAGTACTTC.

This chain links TRBV14 with TRBJ2-3; no clear D gene. The CDR3 runs to 12 residues. V gave up 1 base and J gave up 8 bases, with 7 bases separating them. CDR1 is SGHDN, CDR2 FVKESK, per germline. The CDR3 loop reads CASSQGRGTQYF. The CDR3 nucleotides are TGTGCCAGCAGCCAAGGCCGAGGTACGCAGTATTTT.

The V gene is TRBV7-9, the J gene TRBJ2-7; TRBD2 matches at 11 bases. Trimming took 3 bases from V and 7 from J; bases not matched to a gene: 11. The germline V gene encodes CDR1 SEHNR and CDR2 FQNEAQ (reference sequence). This CDR3 comprises 16 residues. CDR3 bases: TGTGCCAGCAGCTTCGTAGCGGGAGGGCCAGGAAAAGAGCAGTACTTC. Translation gives CASSFVAGGPGKEQYF.

The V gene is TRBV18, the J gene TRBJ2-1, with TRBD2 identical over 9 bases. Germline V CDR1 and CDR2: KGHSH, LQKENI. V lost 3 bases to trimming and J lost 6 bases; unmatched junction nucleotides: 9. The CDR3 is 16 residues long. CDR3 nucleotides: TGTGCCAGCTCACCGAATAGCGGGGGATCGGGCAATGAGCAGTTCTTC. It yields the protein CASSPNSGGSGNEQFF.

V is TRBV10-2 and J is TRBJ2-7; D not resolved. Germline assignment: CDR1 WSHSY and CDR2 SAAADI. V lost 0 bases, J lost 3 bases, and 9 bases lay in between. This CDR3 contains 14 residues. CDR3: CASSESWANYEQYF. The CDR3 DNA reads TGCGCCAGCAGTGAGTCCTGGGCTAACTACGAGCAGTACTTC.

The chain is built from TRBV9 and TRBJ2-1; TRBD2 agrees at 9 bases. This CDR3 spans 14 amino acids. Germline V gene lookup returns CDR1 SGDLS and CDR2 YYNGEE. Germline trimming cut 2 bases from V and 9 bases from J; bases unmatched to any gene: 6. The CDR3 region has the DNA TGTGCCAGCAGCGTTTTTCTAGCGGGAACTGAGCAGTTCTTC. Its translation is CASSVFLAGTEQFF.

This chain joins TRBV7-2 and TRBJ2-1; 9 bases line up with TRBD1. The CDR3 extends over 18 amino acids. CDR1 and CDR2 (germline): SGHTA, FQGNSA. V gave up 5 bases and J gave up 0 bases; unmatched junction bases: 11. The DNA for the CDR3 is TGTGCCAGCAGCGCACGGACAGGGGAGATTAGCTCCTACAATGAGCAGTTCTTC. Its translation is CASSARTGEISSYNEQFF.

This clone is a singleton in its sample. The chain links TRBV5-4 to TRBJ2-5, with 11 bases fitting TRBD1. From germline, CDR1 is SGHNT and CDR2 YYREEE (reference sequence). V lost 4 bases to trimming and J lost 7 bases; unmatched junction nucleotides: 6. The CDR3 consists of 14 residues. The CDR3 nucleotides read TGTGCCAGCAGCCCGGACAGGGGGCAGGGGACCCAGTACTTC. It yields the protein CASSPDRGQGTQYF.

The chain has TRBV18 and TRBJ2-5; 9 bases match TRBD1. V shed 4 bases, J shed 8 bases, and the junction held 11 bases outside the gene matches. Germline V CDR1 and CDR2: KGHSH, LQKENI. The CDR3 spans 15 residues. The CDR3 coding sequence is TGTGCCAGCTCACGACAGGGGGGCATCCGAGTTACCCAGTACTTC. Amino acid sequence: CASSRQGGIRVTQYF.

J is TRBJ1-1 and V is TRBV25-1; tentative D call: TRBD1 (6 bases). The CDR3 contains 12 residues. The germline V and J ends were trimmed by 1 base and 11 bases, with 11 bases remaining between them. CDR1 and CDR2 from the germline V gene are MGHDK and SYGVNS. CDR3 sequence: CASSEFLGAAFF. CDR3 in DNA: TGTGCCAGCAGTGAATTTCTGGGGGCGGCTTTCTTT.

The gene calls are TRBV7-9 and TRBJ2-2; D remains ambiguous. There are 15 residues in the CDR3. Trimming took off 4 bases at V and 2 bases at J, with 11 bases between the two ends. Germline V lookup: CDR1 SEHNR, CDR2 FQNEAQ (reference sequence). DNA for the CDR3: TGTGCCAGCAGCTCCAGCCGGCGAAACACCGGGGAGCTGTTTTTT. Its protein product is CASSSSRRNTGELFF.

As to this clone: The sample carries other DNA sequences with the same CDR3. The chain joins TRBV28 to TRBJ1-5; possibly TRBD1 for D (5 bases). The CDR3 consists of 14 residues. V was shortened by 1 base and J by 4 bases, with 8 bases between the two germline ends. CDR1 MDHEN and CDR2 SYDVKM come from the germline V gene. The CDR3: CASSLLTENQPQHF. CDR3 coding DNA: TGTGCCAGCAGTTTATTGACAGAAAATCAGCCCCAGCATTTT. Full variable domain (rest looked up from reference TRBV28 and TRBJ1-5): DVKVTQSSRYLVKRTGEKVFLECVQDMDHENMFWYRQDPGLGLRLIYFSYDVKMKEKGDIPEGYSVSREKKERFSLILESASTNQTSMYLCASSLLTENQPQHFGDGTRLSIL.

The chain uses TRBV15 and TRBJ2-1, with D hard to call. In germline, CDR1 is LNHNV, CDR2 YYDKDF (reference sequence). CDR3 size: 16 residues. Trimming stripped 0 bases from V and 0 bases from J, with 9 bases between. The CDR3 region has the DNA TGTGCCACCAGCAGAGATGTACAAACCTCCTACAATGAGCAGTTCTTC. Translating gives CATSRDVQTSYNEQFF.